The sample holds a few counts of the clone carrying this T cell receptor (beta chain). This sample stems from a study of T-cell reconstitution after alpha-beta-depleted transplantation in children. The CDR3 has 15 residues. Germline assignment: CDR1 LNHDA and CDR2 SQIVND (reference sequence). V lost 3 bases, J lost 0 bases, and 6 bases lay in between. For TCRbeta, the library was prepared with unique molecular identifiers. A single record per CDR3 protein comes from TCRdb applying MiXCR to the PCR reads. Here the sample spans roughly 500,000 distinct CDR3 sequences, around 12% being singletons. The sequencing used PBMCs from the stem cell graft donor, collected from the stem cell graft. The chain employs TRBV19 and TRBJ2-6, with D uncertain. This TCR came from a human donor who donated a stem cell graft to a child with combined immunodeficiency. For the CDR3, the DNA is TGTGCCAGTAGTATCCCGAGCTCTGGGGCCAACGTCCTGACTTTC. It codes for CASSIPSSGANVLTF.